This paragraph reports one T cell receptor (beta chain). The sequenced template was RNA, covering the TCR beta CDR3 region. Second-round multiplex PCR came after a first-round RT-PCR that employed HTBI primers. TCRdb passed the multiplex PCR reads through MiXCR, listing each CDR3 protein once. Of approximately 700,000 distinct CDR3 sequences detected, 35% to 50% appear once; the ten largest clones hold approximately 46%. Germline V gene sequence: CDR1 DFQATT, CDR2 SNEGSKA (reference sequence). The CDR3 runs 16 residues. Trimming removed 0 bases from V and 3 bases from J, with 15 bases in between. The sample is drawn from a study of Graves' ophthalmopathy and Graves' hyperthyroidism. Study in general: Ahead of any treatment, peripheral blood was obtained at the initial diagnosis.

This clonotype was obtained from an adult man with Graves' ophthalmopathy. Sequencing input: peripheral blood. J is TRBJ1-5 and V is TRBV20-1; D is unresolved. This chain's CDR3 is CSARDLAEANNQPQHF. The CDR3 nucleotides are TGCAGTGCTAGAGATCTCGCGGAGGCGAACAATCAGCCCCAGCATTTT.